This paragraph covers one T cell receptor (beta chain) sequence. Its antigen remains unknown. These data belong to a study of cytomegalovirus exposure and HLA in healthy donors. Study-wide results and caveats: Rare TCR sequences predominated, though certain public TCRs were found in many donors. Reports indicate that TCR beta sequences accurately predicted the HLA-A and HLA-B alleles of most subjects.

PCR amplification relied on 60 Vbeta primers (plus 13 Jbeta primers). The data were produced by immunoSEQ multiplex PCR, yet TCRdb's version contains in-frame clones alone and is incomplete. The sample carries some 110,000 clones, over 70% recorded once. Trimming cost V 6 bases and J 9 bases, with 17 bases left between them. CDR1 is MNHEY and CDR2 is SMNVEV in the germline V gene (reference sequence). This CDR3 comprises 13 residues. This TCR was sampled from a boy younger than 18 in good health and CMV-seronegative. The chain is built from TRBV27 and TRBJ1-2, with TRBD1 as a possible D gene (5 bases). Material: PBMCs. The CDR3 region has the DNA TGTGCCAGCAGCCCGGCCAGGGTATTGCGCTACACCTTC. This gives the protein CASSPARVLRYTF.